The entry that follows covers one T cell receptor (beta chain) sequence. This record comes from a study of blood T cell repertoires in COVID-19. Recovery among Cohort 3 donors was established by two negative PCRs, clearance, or symptom resolution. The CDR3 consists of 19 residues. Germline-derived CDR1 and CDR2 are SGHTA and FQGTGA. The junction had 13 bases not matched to a gene; V was cut back by 0 bases and J by 5 bases. Methods used by the authors: From reference gene primer amplification, estimates of nucleated cell counts were derived. Method: immunoSEQ multiplex PCR; TCRdb's copy keeps in-frame clones and lacks some. The D gene and trimming were derived from the DNA, and the V and J assignments and clone size from that table. The table lists nearly 250,000 clones, roughly 83% of them singletons.

Sequencing input: PBMCs or T cells enriched from blood (not recorded which). The TCR originated in a woman between 45 and 65 years old who had recovered from COVID-19. The rearrangement joins TRBV7-3 to TRBJ2-2; 9 bases are a match to TRBD2. CDR3 amino acids: CASSLTRASGVSRTGELFF. Written as DNA, the CDR3 is TGTGCCAGCAGCTTAACGAGGGCTAGCGGGGTATCGCGGACCGGGGAGCTGTTTTTT.